The 23 T cell receptor beta chains below all came from one sample that was sequenced in a study of T cells in Graves' hyperthyroidism and ophthalmopathy. The investigators amplified TCR beta CDR3 regions from RNA transcripts. The HTBI set primed first-round TCR CDR3 RT-PCR. Each CDR3 protein gets one entry after TCRdb re-called the multiplex PCR reads with MiXCR. The repertoire has about 360,000 distinct CDR3 sequences, about a fifth of them found once; the top ten carry about 3.5%. The sequencing sample was made of blood. The receptors shown here come from a young woman with Graves' hyperthyroidism.

At least ten counts were recorded for this clonotype. The V and J genes are TRBV18 and TRBJ1-1; no clear D. The CDR3 totals 13 residues. The V gene lost 5 bases and the J gene lost 3 bases, with 10 bases spanning the gap. CDR1 and CDR2 from the germline V gene are KGHSH and LQKENI. The DNA for the CDR3 is TGTGCCAGCTCAAAGAATGACGACACTGAAGCTTTCTTT. Amino acids: CASSKNDDTEAFF.

On this clonotype: A much larger clone differs by one base, so this may be a read error. The chain has TRBV28 and TRBJ2-5; unclear D gene. Germline CDR1 reads MDHEN; CDR2 reads SYDVKM. This CDR3 region has 15 residues. Trimming pared 4 bases from V and 5 bases from J, leaving 17 bases between. The CDR3 here is CASSSDGLSRETQYF. In DNA, the CDR3 is TGTGCCAGCAGTTCAGATGGCCTATCCCGGGAGACCCAGTACTTC.

This clonotype was observed many times. V gene TRBV6-1 combines with J gene TRBJ1-5; D possibly corresponds to TRBD1 (5 bases). This CDR3 is built from 15 residues. Per the germline V gene, CDR1 is MNHNS and CDR2 is SASEGT. Trimming removed 5 bases at V and 2 bases at J, with 13 bases between. The CDR3 spells CASSPQGSGNQPQHF. Written as DNA, the CDR3 is TGTGCCAGCAGTCCCCAGGGCAGCGGCAATCAGCCCCAGCATTTT.

This clonotype was counted many times. J is TRBJ2-3 and V is TRBV2; the D gene is possibly TRBD1 (5 bases). V gave up 6 bases and J gave up 3 bases, with 16 bases separating them. This CDR3 is 15 amino acids long. The germline V gene encodes CDR1 SNHLY and CDR2 FYNNEI. The CDR3 DNA follows: TGTGCCAGCAGCCGTAGAAGGGGTGAGACAGATACGCAGTATTTT. Its translation is CASSRRRGETDTQYF. Variable domain in full (rest from reference TRBV2 and TRBJ2-3): EPEVTQTPSHQVTQMGQEVILRCVPISNHLYFYWYRQILGQKVEFLVSFYNNEISEKSEIFDDQFSVERPDGSNFTLKIRSTKLEDSAMYFCASSRRRGETDTQYFGPGTRLTVL.

The sample holds many counts of this clonotype. V is TRBV15 and J is TRBJ1-2; D gene ambiguous. Germline V gene sequence: CDR1 LNHNV, CDR2 YYDKDF (reference sequence). The length of the CDR3 is 16 residues. V was trimmed by 0 bases and J by 3 bases, leaving 14 bases between them. CDR3 coding DNA: TGTGCCACCAGCAGAGATCGGGCCTTCCGGGACTATGGCTACACCTTC. It specifies CATSRDRAFRDYGYTF.

This clonotype has at least ten counts. The genes are TRBV5-1 and TRBJ1-6; 12 bases match TRBD1. V gave up 4 bases and J gave up 10 bases; unmatched junction bases: 6. From germline, CDR1 is SGHRS and CDR2 YFSETQ. The CDR3 is 15 amino acids. CDR3: CASSVRDRGRSPLHF. DNA for the CDR3: TGCGCCAGCAGCGTCCGGGACAGGGGGCGGTCACCCCTCCACTTT.

The chain has TRBV2 and TRBJ2-2, with D perhaps TRBD1 or TRBD2 (5 bases each). V was cut by 2 bases and J by 0 bases, with 19 bases left in between. CDR3 size: 19 residues. CDR1 is SNHLY, CDR2 FYNNEI, per germline. Here the CDR3 DNA reads TGTGCCAGCAGTGAAACTTCGCTGTTTGGGGGAGCGAACACCGGGGAGCTGTTTTTT. It yields the protein CASSETSLFGGANTGELFF.

The sample holds many counts of this clonotype. The chain is built from TRBV4-2 and TRBJ2-5, with 8 nucleotides matching TRBD2. Germline V CDR1 and CDR2: LGHNA, YNFKEQ. CDR3 length: 15 amino acids. Trimming cost V 1 base and J 9 bases; bases outside gene matches: 10. CDR3 DNA sequence: TGTGCCAGCAGCCAAGCCGGGAGGATCGGGGGGGCCCAGTACTTC. Translation gives CASSQAGRIGGAQYF.

The genes are TRBV9 and TRBJ2-7, with 12 bases fitting TRBD1. CDR1 and CDR2 from the germline V gene are SGDLS and YYNGEE. The length of the CDR3 is 17 residues. The V and J ends lost 3 bases and 1 base, in that order; junction bases with no gene match: 8. The CDR3 DNA sequence: TGTGCCAGCAGCGCCCGGGACAGGGGGCCTTATTCCTACGAGCAGTACTTC. It translates to CASSARDRGPYSYEQYF.

This clonotype was detected ten times or more. The rearrangement joins TRBV25-1 to TRBJ2-5, with D tentatively TRBD2 (6 bases). This CDR3 region has 16 residues. V was trimmed by 2 bases and J by 2 bases, leaving 15 bases between them. Looked up from germline, CDR1 is MGHDK and CDR2 is SYGVNS. CDR3 in DNA: TGTGCCAGCAGTGAAGGGGGGATTGGACAACAAGAGACCCAGTACTTC. Amino acid sequence: CASSEGGIGQQETQYF.

This clonotype was seen many times. The V gene is TRBV24-1, the J gene TRBJ1-2, with 9 nucleotides matching TRBD1. The germline V gene has CDR1 KGHDR and CDR2 SFDVKD. This CDR3 contains 14 residues. V lost 5 bases and J lost 1; bases outside the gene matches: 1. In DNA, the CDR3 is TGTGCCACCAGTGGGACAGGGGTTAACTATGGCTACACCTTC. This gives the protein CATSGTGVNYGYTF.

The sample holds many counts of this clonotype. The chain combines TRBV12-5 with TRBJ1-2, with D possibly being TRBD1 (6 bases). The ends were cut back, 7 bases at V and 8 bases at J, with 20 bases in the middle. The CDR3 is 14 residues long. Germline CDR1 LGHNT, CDR2 FRNRAP. In DNA form, the CDR3 reads TGTGCTAGTGCTCACGGCCCGGGGGGCAGGGGCTACACCTTC. Amino acid sequence: CASAHGPGGRGYTF.

This clonotype was seen at least ten times. The J gene is TRBJ2-2, the V gene TRBV20-1, with 7 bases identical to TRBD1. Trimming took 1 base from V and 4 from J; bases not matched to a gene: 6. CDR1 and CDR2 from the germline V gene are DFQATT and SNEGSKA (reference sequence). The CDR3 runs to 15 residues. For the CDR3, the DNA is TGCAGTGCTAGAGCCCCGACAGGGCTCACCGGGGAGCTGTTTTTT. Translating it yields CSARAPTGLTGELFF.

The V gene is TRBV6-1, the J gene TRBJ1-1; D call uncertain. The CDR3 has 9 amino acids. Germline CDR1 is MNHNS and CDR2 is SASEGT. The CDR3 is CGCPPEAFF. The DNA of the CDR3 is TGTGGCTGTCCCCCCGAAGCTTTCTTT.

In this sample, this clonotype turned up many times. The gene calls are TRBV29-1 and TRBJ1-3; D unclear. Trimming left V 1 base short and J 2 bases short, with 9 bases between. This CDR3 has 14 residues. Looked up from germline, CDR1 is SQVTM and CDR2 is ANQGSEA. In nucleotides, the CDR3 is TGCAGCGTTGAAGTTGTGCAGGCTGGAAACACCATATATTTT. This translates into CSVEVVQAGNTIYF. Drawing the rest from reference TRBV29-1 and TRBJ1-3, the complete variable domain is SAVISQKPSRDICQRGTSLTIQCQVDSQVTMMFWYRQQPGQSLTLIATANQGSEATYESGFVIDKFPISRPNLTFSTLTVSNMSPEDSSIYLCSVEVVQAGNTIYFGEGSWLTVV.

The rearrangement joins TRBV6-1 to TRBJ2-5; 9 nucleotides line up with TRBD2. The CDR3 extends over 13 amino acids. Germline assignment: CDR1 MNHNS and CDR2 SASEGT. V shed 8 bases, J shed 5 bases, and the junction held 6 bases outside the gene matches. The CDR3 loop is CASQTLAGETQYF. CDR3 sequence (DNA): TGTGCCAGCCAGACCCTAGCGGGGGAGACCCAGTACTTC.

There are a few counts of this clonotype. A much larger clone sits a single nucleotide away, making a read error possible. The conserved closing phenylalanine or tryptophan is absent in this CDR3, likely reflecting a read error. The chain links TRBV10-3 to TRBJ1-3; 11 positions match TRBD1. This CDR3 is built from 18 residues. V lost 2 bases, J lost 1 base, and 7 bases stayed unmatched. Germline-derived CDR1 and CDR2 are ENHRY and SYGVKD. In DNA form, the CDR3 reads TGTGCCATCAGTGAGGCGGGACAGGGGGACGGGTCTGGAAACACCATATATTTG. Translated: CAISEAGQGDGSGNTIYL.

This clonotype was picked up many times. The chain recombines TRBV12-3 or TRBV12-4 with TRBJ2-5; D uncertain. V shed 1 base and J shed 2 bases, with 14 bases lying between them. CDR3 length: 16 amino acids. The CDR3 nucleotides read TGTGCCAGCAGTTTAGGTCTGACTCCCCCACAAGAGACCCAGTACTTC. Translated: CASSLGLTPPQETQYF.

This clonotype occurred many times. The chain recombines TRBV4-1 with TRBJ1-5; TRBD1 matches at 10 bases. The ends lost 5 bases at V and 0 bases at J; junction bases unmatched: 7. CDR1 is MGHRA and CDR2 is YSYEKL in the germline V gene. CDR3 size: 17 residues. CDR3 DNA: TGCGCCAGCAGCGCACGCGGGACAGGGGTTAGCAATCAGCCCCAGCATTTT. It encodes CASSARGTGVSNQPQHF.

About this clonotype itself: Being one base from a much bigger clone, this may be a read error. The V call is TRBV28, the J call TRBJ1-2; weak D call: TRBD1 (5 bases). Trimming shortened V by 7 bases and J by 3 bases, and 12 bases separated the two germline ends. The CDR3 length is 13 residues. Looked up from germline, CDR1 is MDHEN and CDR2 is SYDVKM. The CDR3 DNA sequence: TGTGCCAGCACCCCGGGGGGGTACTATGGCTACACCTTC. Encoded protein: CASTPGGYYGYTF.

This clonotype was found many times. The V and J genes are TRBV7-9 and TRBJ1-2, with D possibly being TRBD1 (6 bases). Germline CDR1 is SEHNR and CDR2 is FQNEAQ (reference sequence). V lost 1 base and J 5 bases, leaving 14 bases between the germline ends. The CDR3 consists of 15 residues. The DNA for the CDR3 is TGTGCCAGCAGCTTAGGGGCGGGGGCCCGTTATGGCTACACCTTC. Protein sequence: CASSLGAGARYGYTF.

This clonotype was found many times. V usage is TRBV28 and J usage is TRBJ1-2; D is possibly TRBD1 (5 bases). Trimming took 7 bases from V and 5 from J, leaving 20 bases between them. CDR1 is MDHEN and CDR2 is SYDVKM in the germline V gene. This CDR3 has 15 residues. As DNA, the CDR3 is TGTGCCAGCACCCTCTCAGCGCTCGGGGGATATGGCTACACCTTC. This gives the protein CASTLSALGGYGYTF.

This clonotype was counted many times. The chain joins TRBV6-5 to TRBJ2-5; 11 bases agree with TRBD2. Germline assignment: CDR1 MNHEY and CDR2 SVGAGI. J lost 9 bases, V lost 4 bases, and 13 bases had no gene match. CDR3 size: 16 residues. This CDR3 reads CASSSTSSGGRLAQYF. In DNA form, the CDR3 reads TGTGCCAGCAGTTCCACCTCTAGCGGGGGGCGGTTGGCCCAGTACTTC.